Listed below are T cell receptor beta chains from one sample, sequenced in a study of blood T cell repertoires in COVID-19. Using immunoSEQ multiplex PCR, the repertoire was profiled, and TCRdb retains in-frame clones only, with some absent. Of hundreds of thousands of clones listed, 88% are singletons. The specimen was peripheral blood. The receptor set was obtained from a woman between 50 and 59 years old with COVID-19, enrolled during active disease. Each CDR3 is given with its conserved first and last residue. The D gene is left open where the match is weak. A clone size is listed for some rows: how often the clone was seen (once, few, many), or a class if it is expanded.

v_gene	d_gene	j_gene	abundance	CDR3nt	CDR3aa
TRBV4-1	NA	TRBJ1-1	NA	TGCGCCAGCAGCCAAGAGCAGGCCTCTGAAGCTTTCTTT	CASSQEQASEAFF
TRBV5-4	TRBD1	TRBJ2-1	NA	TGTGCCAGCAGCTCCAGGGGGCTCGATGAGCAGTTCTTC	CASSSRGLDEQFF
TRBV20-1	NA	TRBJ1-2	NA	TGCAGTGCTAGACCTCCCGACAGCTACACCTTC	CSARPPDSYTF
TRBV27	TRBD1	TRBJ1-4	NA	TGTGCCAGTAGCCCCCGGACAGGTGAAAAACTGTTTTTT	CASSPRTGEKLFF
TRBV18	NA	TRBJ2-7	NA	TGTGCCAGCTCACGAACCGAGGGATTGGCGGACGAGCAGTACTTC	CASSRTEGLADEQYF
TRBV25-1	NA	TRBJ1-4	NA	TGTGCCAGCAGTGGAGGACATTCCTTATCAACTAATGAAAAACTGTTTTTT	CASSGGHSLSTNEKLFF
TRBV28	TRBD1	TRBJ2-5	NA	TGTGCCAGCAGTCCCCTCCGGACAGGGAGTCAAGAGACCCAGTACTTC	CASSPLRTGSQETQYF
TRBV30	TRBD1	TRBJ1-2	once	TGTGCCTGGAGTGAGGGGGCAAATAACTATGGCTACACCTTC	CAWSEGANNYGYTF
TRBV5-6	TRBD1	TRBJ1-3	NA	TGTGCCAGCAGCCCGGACAGGGGCACCATATATTTT	CASSPDRGTIYF
TRBV7-9	NA	TRBJ2-3	few	TGTGCCAGCAGCTTAAGGGACTCGACAGATACGCAGTATTTT	CASSLRDSTDTQYF
TRBV30	NA	TRBJ1-2	NA	TGTGCCTGGAGTGTAGGGCTAGGGGACTATGGCTACACCTTC	CAWSVGLGDYGYTF
TRBV6-5	TRBD1	TRBJ1-2	NA	TGTGCCAGCTCTACAGGGGATGGCTACACCTTC	CASSTGDGYTF
TRBV25-1	NA	TRBJ2-7	few	TGTGCCAGCAGTGAATTAGGGGCAGGGGAATTCAACGAGCAGTACTTC	CASSELGAGEFNEQYF
TRBV6-6	NA	TRBJ2-1	NA	TGTGCCAGCAGTTACGCCCGGACTCTGGTGATGGAGCAGTTCTTC	CASSYARTLVMEQFF
TRBV18	NA	TRBJ2-2	NA	TGTGCCAGCTCACCCCTAGGCGGGGTGAACACCGGGGAGCTGTTTTTT	CASSPLGGVNTGELFF
TRBV6-2/TRBV6-3	NA	TRBJ1-5	few	NA	CASSSSRAGGGPQHF
TRBV7-9	TRBD1	TRBJ1-1	NA	TGTGCCAGCAGATCGGACAGGGCCCTCCTCATGAACACTGAAGCTTTCTTT	CASRSDRALLMNTEAFF
TRBV10-1	TRBD2	TRBJ2-1	NA	TGCGCCAGCAGTTACTTGATCGGGACTAGCTCCTACAATGAGCAGTTCTTC	CASSYLIGTSSYNEQFF
TRBV1	NA	TRBJ1-2	NA	TGCACCAGCAGCCAAGAAAAGGGAGGGAACTATGGCTACACCTTC	CTSSQEKGGNYGYTF
TRBV19	NA	TRBJ2-2	NA	TGTGCCAGTATGCTAGGCTCCAGCACCGGGGAGCTGTTTTTT	CASMLGSSTGELFF
TRBV6-1	NA	TRBJ1-5	few	TGTGCCAGCAGTGAAGAAATGGGGGGGGGCAATCAGCCCCAGCATTTT	CASSEEMGGGNQPQHF
TRBV5-1	TRBD2	TRBJ2-2	NA	TGCGCCAGCAGCCCCTACTCGACGACTAGCGGGGGGGCAGGAGGCGGGGAGCTGTTTTTT	CASSPYSTTSGGAGGGELFF
TRBV10-1	TRBD2	TRBJ2-3	NA	TGCGCCAGCAGTTCTGCTAGCGGGGGACCGTTACTTAATGCAGATACGCAGTATTTT	CASSSASGGPLLNADTQYF
TRBV7-2	NA	TRBJ2-1	NA	TGTGCCAGCAGCTTAGAACGGTACTCCTACAATGAGCAGTTCTTC	CASSLERYSYNEQFF
TRBV9	TRBD2	TRBJ2-3	NA	TGTGCCAGCTCGAGGGACGGGGGGACAGATACGCAGTATTTT	CASSRDGGTDTQYF
TRBV5-1	NA	TRBJ2-3	NA	TGCGCCAGCAGCTTGGGTGGAGTCTATACGCAGTATTTT	CASSLGGVYTQYF
TRBV30	NA	TRBJ1-6	NA	TGTGCCTGGAGTCTAAGAGGGAATTCACCCCTCCACTTT	CAWSLRGNSPLHF
TRBV6-5	TRBD1	TRBJ1-1	NA	TGTGCCAGCAACCAACGGGGACAGCAAAACACTGAAGCTTTCTTT	CASNQRGQQNTEAFF
TRBV14	NA	TRBJ1-3	NA	TGTGCCAGCAGCCCCAGAACACAGCTCTCTGGAAACACCATATATTTT	CASSPRTQLSGNTIYF
TRBV19	TRBD1	TRBJ1-2	NA	TGTGCCATCCGACAGGGGGGGGACTATGGCTACACCTTC	CAIRQGGDYGYTF
TRBV27	NA	TRBJ1-1	NA	TGTGCCAGCAGTTTATTGCCGGACATGGGCAACACTGAAGCTTTCTTT	CASSLLPDMGNTEAFF
TRBV19	NA	TRBJ2-1	NA	TGTGCCAGTAGTATAAGGGGGGGGTCCTACAATGAGCAGTTCTTC	CASSIRGGSYNEQFF
TRBV7-2	NA	TRBJ1-3	NA	TGTGCCAGCACACCCCCCAGGGCTGGAAACACCATATATTTT	CASTPPRAGNTIYF
TRBV28	NA	TRBJ1-2	NA	TGTGCCAGCAGTCGACTGACGTATGGCTACACCTTC	CASSRLTYGYTF
TRBV7-9	NA	TRBJ2-5	NA	TGTGCCAGCAGCTTAGAACAGCTACAAGAGACCCAGTACTTC	CASSLEQLQETQYF
TRBV19	NA	TRBJ2-7	NA	TGTGCCAGTAGCCCTCAACCACTGAAATACTACGAGCAGTACTTC	CASSPQPLKYYEQYF
TRBV6-5	TRBD1	TRBJ1-6	NA	TGTGCCAGCAGGGACAGGGGTAATTCACCCCTCCACTTT	CASRDRGNSPLHF
TRBV30	TRBD2	TRBJ2-3	NA	TGTGCCTGGAAGGGCGGGGGGCCAAGCACAGATACGCAGTATTTT	CAWKGGGPSTDTQYF
TRBV29-1	TRBD2	TRBJ2-1	NA	TGCAGCGTTGGGTCGCGAGCGGGGGACAATGAGCAGTTCTTC	CSVGSRAGDNEQFF
TRBV5-1	NA	TRBJ2-1	NA	TGCGCCAGCAGCACCTATGCTGACTCCTACAATGAGCAGTTCTTC	CASSTYADSYNEQFF
TRBV27	NA	TRBJ2-3	NA	TGTGCCAGCAGCCCCACCGGGACAACAAGCACAGATACGCAGTATTTT	CASSPTGTTSTDTQYF
TRBV5-1	TRBD2	TRBJ2-3	NA	TGCGCCAGCAGCTTGCAACTAGCGGGGGGGACTAGCACAGATACGCAGTATTTT	CASSLQLAGGTSTDTQYF
TRBV7-9	NA	TRBJ1-1	once	TGTGCCAGCAGCCCGAGGAACACTGAAGCTTTCTTT	CASSPRNTEAFF
TRBV19	NA	TRBJ2-7	NA	TGTGCCAGTAGTATAGCGGCCAGGGGATCCTACGAGCAGTACTTC	CASSIAARGSYEQYF
TRBV19	NA	TRBJ2-2	few	TGTGCCAGTAGCCCCGCGGTGAATTGGAACACCGGGGAGCTGTTTTTT	CASSPAVNWNTGELFF
TRBV19	TRBD1	TRBJ1-5	NA	TGTGCCAGTAGTACACATTCTTTTCGGACAGGGCAAAATCAGCCCCAGCATTTT	CASSTHSFRTGQNQPQHF
TRBV9	TRBD2	TRBJ2-3	NA	TGTGCCAGCAGCGCTAGGACTAGCGGGGGGACAGATACGCAGTATTTT	CASSARTSGGTDTQYF
TRBV10-2	NA	TRBJ2-7	NA	TGCGCCAGCAGTGCGGCCTATCGGGAGACCTACGAGCAGTACTTC	CASSAAYRETYEQYF
TRBV6-1	NA	TRBJ2-7	NA	TGTGCCAGCAGTGAGGGTAGCGTACTGGGCTACGAGCAGTACTTC	CASSEGSVLGYEQYF
TRBV7-9	TRBD1	TRBJ1-4	few	TGTGCCAGCAGCTTAGTTCAGGGGGCAAGTGAAAAACTGTTTTTT	CASSLVQGASEKLFF
TRBV25-1	NA	TRBJ1-1	NA	TGTGCCAGCAGCACGGGGGGAGTGGACACTGAAGCTTTCTTT	CASSTGGVDTEAFF
TRBV5-4	TRBD1	TRBJ1-2	NA	TGTGCCAGCAGCTTGGTGGGGACAGGGGGCTACACCTTC	CASSLVGTGGYTF
TRBV5-8	NA	TRBJ2-3	NA	TGTGCCAGCAGCTTGGGACTAAACAGGGGCACAGATACGCAGTATTTT	CASSLGLNRGTDTQYF